These T cell receptor beta chains were read from a single sample in a study of shared clonotypes between healthy human individuals. The table came from immunoSEQ multiplex PCR; TCRdb's copy has only in-frame clones and leaves some out. The table shows about 230,000 clones, with approximately 65% occurring only once. Sequencing was done on a sample of memory CD4+ T cells sorted from blood. These receptors were obtained from a young man in good health. The CDR3 runs from the conserved cysteine through the conserved F or W. Fields, in order: clone size, J gene, V gene, CDR3 protein. Rows may omit the clone size; those that give it use once, few, many or a size class.

abundance: -
j_gene: TRBJ2-1
v_gene: TRBV4-3
CDR3aa: CASSQARGGTGLREQFF

abundance: many
j_gene: TRBJ2-5
v_gene: TRBV30
CDR3aa: CAWSRRQETQYF

abundance: -
j_gene: TRBJ2-1
v_gene: TRBV4-1
CDR3aa: CASSQDAGTRGLRQFF

abundance: -
j_gene: TRBJ2-1
v_gene: TRBV9
CDR3aa: CASSVDRTGDYQSSYNEQFF

abundance: -
j_gene: TRBJ1-5
v_gene: TRBV7-8
CDR3aa: CASSLLAVGRLFQPQHF

abundance: few
j_gene: TRBJ1-1
v_gene: TRBV19
CDR3aa: CASSIDKNTEAFF

abundance: many
j_gene: TRBJ2-1
v_gene: TRBV7-2
CDR3aa: CASSLGQTSVRFF

abundance: -
j_gene: TRBJ2-2
v_gene: TRBV4-3
CDR3aa: CASSQGARTGTDTGELFF

abundance: -
j_gene: TRBJ2-5
v_gene: TRBV4-1
CDR3aa: CASSQVQTSRPETQYF

abundance: -
j_gene: TRBJ2-1
v_gene: TRBV5-6
CDR3aa: CASSLYLGQLNEQFF

abundance: few
j_gene: TRBJ2-5
v_gene: TRBV7-9
CDR3aa: CASSPEVFGQETQYF

abundance: -
j_gene: TRBJ1-2
v_gene: TRBV2
CDR3aa: CASSEDRGDGYTF

abundance: -
j_gene: TRBJ2-3
v_gene: TRBV7-2
CDR3aa: CASSLEGGGSGDTQYF

abundance: -
j_gene: TRBJ2-2
v_gene: TRBV7-7
CDR3aa: CASSSRVPPDPLRGELFF

abundance: -
j_gene: TRBJ2-7
v_gene: TRBV4-1
CDR3aa: CASSQFTPGTSGSEQYF

abundance: -
j_gene: TRBJ2-7
v_gene: TRBV5-5
CDR3aa: CASSLGQGTTYF

abundance: -
j_gene: TRBJ2-7
v_gene: TRBV27
CDR3aa: CASSLGGLAGVYEQYF

abundance: -
j_gene: TRBJ2-3
v_gene: TRBV19
CDR3aa: CASSTGLGDPSTDTQYF

abundance: few
j_gene: TRBJ1-2
v_gene: TRBV11-2
CDR3aa: CASSLGGQGIYGYTF

abundance: -
j_gene: TRBJ2-1
v_gene: TRBV5-1
CDR3aa: CASSLRSPSSYNEQFF

abundance: -
j_gene: TRBJ1-2
v_gene: TRBV19
CDR3aa: CASSEDGPPASSYYTF

abundance: many
j_gene: TRBJ2-7
v_gene: TRBV29-1
CDR3aa: CSVVPTDRLSSYEQYF

abundance: -
j_gene: TRBJ1-1
v_gene: TRBV7-2
CDR3aa: CASSLNFGTEAFF

abundance: -
j_gene: TRBJ2-7
v_gene: TRBV10-2
CDR3aa: CASRGTGLAREQYF

abundance: -
j_gene: TRBJ2-7
v_gene: TRBV7-6
CDR3aa: CASSLGDTGISYEQYF

abundance: -
j_gene: TRBJ2-1
v_gene: TRBV7-9
CDR3aa: CASSLSGYNEQFF

abundance: -
j_gene: TRBJ2-1
v_gene: TRBV4-3
CDR3aa: CASSQAGAYNEQFF

abundance: many
j_gene: TRBJ2-1
v_gene: TRBV7-3
CDR3aa: CASSLGSSSYNEQFF

abundance: -
j_gene: TRBJ1-1
v_gene: TRBV18
CDR3aa: CASSSEGTHTEAFF

abundance: few
j_gene: TRBJ2-7
v_gene: TRBV28
CDR3aa: CATGLSYEQYF

abundance: -
j_gene: TRBJ1-5
v_gene: TRBV5-1
CDR3aa: CASSFTGTLNQPQHF

abundance: -
j_gene: TRBJ2-2
v_gene: TRBV19
CDR3aa: CASTPSRPGELFF

abundance: many
j_gene: TRBJ2-7
v_gene: TRBV10-2
CDR3aa: CASRLGGRADTYEQYF

abundance: few
j_gene: TRBJ2-1
v_gene: TRBV7-2
CDR3aa: CASSLSLAGKQFF

abundance: many
j_gene: TRBJ2-1
v_gene: TRBV6-1
CDR3aa: CASSEGSSGRAINEQFF

abundance: -
j_gene: TRBJ1-1
v_gene: TRBV28
CDR3aa: CASRTRQGRSFF

abundance: -
j_gene: TRBJ2-7
v_gene: TRBV6-5
CDR3aa: CASRPDRGLSYEQYF

abundance: -
j_gene: TRBJ2-7
v_gene: TRBV11-1
CDR3aa: CASSFPRTESSYEQYF

abundance: -
j_gene: TRBJ2-1
v_gene: TRBV5-8
CDR3aa: CASSQDLAGGGSTYNEQFF

abundance: -
j_gene: TRBJ2-7
v_gene: TRBV30
CDR3aa: CAWKTGPYEQYF

abundance: many
j_gene: TRBJ2-6
v_gene: TRBV10-3
CDR3aa: CAISESHSGANVLTF

abundance: -
j_gene: TRBJ2-1
v_gene: TRBV25-1
CDR3aa: CATRTTFRNEQFF

abundance: -
j_gene: TRBJ2-2
v_gene: TRBV9
CDR3aa: CASSAQTMELFF

abundance: few
j_gene: TRBJ1-1
v_gene: TRBV6-1
CDR3aa: CASRLGTEAFF

abundance: -
j_gene: TRBJ1-4
v_gene: TRBV7-2
CDR3aa: CASSATGYEKLFF

abundance: -
j_gene: TRBJ2-1
v_gene: TRBV28
CDR3aa: CASRVPEGAYEQFF